A selection of T cell receptor beta chains follows, all from one sample in a study of blood T cell repertoires in COVID-19. Some clones are missing from TCRdb's copy, which holds only in-frame ones; the method was immunoSEQ multiplex PCR. In the table there are 25,000 to 35,000 clones, almost 85% of which are singletons. Sequencing was performed on peripheral blood. The receptors derive from a man between 60 and 75 years old with active COVID-19. Both conserved end residues are part of each CDR3. The D gene is left open where the match is weak. Clone size is shown for a subset of rows, as once, few, many or a class of expanded clone.

d_gene	v_gene	abundance	j_gene	CDR3aa	CDR3nt
TRBD1	TRBV28	.	TRBJ2-6	CASRPLRDRGHGANVLTF	TGTGCCAGCAGACCCCTCCGGGACAGGGGGCATGGGGCCAACGTCCTGACTTTC
TRBD1	TRBV7-3	.	TRBJ1-6	CASSVETGGLSPLHF	TGTGCCAGCAGCGTAGAGACAGGGGGTCTCTCACCCCTCCACTTT
.	TRBV9	once	TRBJ2-1	CASSVGGAAYNEQFF	TGTGCCAGCAGCGTCGGCGGAGCTGCTTACAATGAGCAGTTCTTC
.	TRBV7-8	.	TRBJ1-3	CASRADGSSGNTIYF	TGTGCCAGCAGAGCCGACGGGAGCTCTGGAAACACCATATATTTT
TRBD2	TRBV4-2	.	TRBJ2-5	CASSQGTSGRVGGQETQYF	TGTGCCAGCAGCCAAGGGACTAGCGGGAGAGTGGGAGGCCAAGAGACCCAGTACTTC
TRBD2	TRBV7-6	.	TRBJ2-1	CASSLALAGRNEQFF	TGTGCCAGCAGCTTAGCCCTAGCGGGAAGGAATGAGCAGTTCTTC
TRBD1	TRBV9	once	TRBJ2-3	CASSPRPGQSTDTQYF	TGTGCCAGCAGCCCTCGGCCGGGACAGAGCACAGATACGCAGTATTTT
.	TRBV19	.	TRBJ2-2	CASSIDHRLNTGELFF	TGTGCCAGTAGTATAGATCATCGACTGAACACCGGGGAGCTGTTTTTT
TRBD2	TRBV12-5	.	TRBJ2-1	CASGIREPTSDHNEQFF	TGTGCTAGTGGTATCCGAGAACCGACTAGCGACCACAATGAGCAGTTCTTC
TRBD2	TRBV7-9	.	TRBJ2-1	CASSPGLAHNNEQFF	TGTGCCAGCAGCCCGGGACTAGCCCACAACAATGAGCAGTTCTTC
TRBD1	TRBV19	.	TRBJ2-7	CASSPSDRGFPYEQYF	TGTGCCAGTAGTCCCTCAGACAGGGGTTTTCCATACGAGCAGTACTTC
.	TRBV19	once	TRBJ1-6	CASTLLAGLGSPLHF	TGTGCCAGTACCCTGCTGGCAGGGTTGGGCTCACCCCTCCACTTT
.	TRBV6-1	.	TRBJ1-5	CASSEGVASRNQPQHF	TGTGCCAGCAGTGAAGGCGTTGCTTCCAGGAACCAGCCCCAGCATTTT
TRBD2	TRBV28	.	TRBJ2-3	CASILSGGSTDTQYF	TGTGCCAGCATTCTTAGCGGGGGGAGCACAGATACGCAGTATTTT
TRBD2	TRBV7-9	few	TRBJ2-3	CASSRLAGDTTDTQYF	TGTGCCAGCAGCCGTCTAGCGGGAGATACCACAGATACGCAGTATTTT
.	TRBV5-1	.	TRBJ2-2	CASSLRAGRNTGELFF	TGCGCCAGCAGCCTGAGGGCGGGCAGGAACACCGGGGAGCTGTTTTTT
.	TRBV2	.	TRBJ2-2	CASTLYSAAGALNTGELFF	TGTGCCAGCACCCTTTATAGTGCGGCAGGGGCGTTGAACACCGGGGAGCTGTTTTTT
.	TRBV7-9	.	TRBJ2-7	CASSLGNSAYEQYF	TGTGCCAGCAGCTTAGGAAACTCCGCCTACGAGCAGTACTTC
TRBD1	TRBV5-5	few	TRBJ1-4	CASSPTGLREKLFF	TGTGCCAGCAGCCCGACAGGGTTGCGTGAAAAACTGTTTTTT
TRBD2	TRBV5-4	.	TRBJ2-3	CASSLAGPGTDTQYF	TGTGCCAGCAGCTTAGCGGGGCCGGGCACAGATACGCAGTATTTT
.	TRBV20-1	.	TRBJ1-2	CSASKTAYYGYTF	TGCAGTGCTAGTAAGACAGCTTACTATGGCTACACCTTC
.	TRBV6-4	.	TRBJ2-1	CASSEGSGSGNEQFF	TGTGCCAGCAGTGAGGGGAGCGGGTCGGGCAATGAGCAGTTCTTC
TRBD1	TRBV15	.	TRBJ1-1	CATSRLGQGLYEAFF	TGTGCCACCAGCAGACTAGGACAGGGTCTATATGAAGCTTTCTTT
TRBD2	TRBV18	few	TRBJ2-1	CASSPPSGAYNEQFF	TGTGCCAGCTCACCACCCAGCGGGGCTTACAATGAGCAGTTCTTC
.	TRBV27	once	TRBJ2-6	CASNGQPGGANVLTF	TGTGCCAGCAACGGACAGCCCGGTGGGGCCAACGTCCTGACTTTC
TRBD1	TRBV7-8	.	TRBJ1-1	CASSLATGLNTEAFF	TGTGCCAGCAGCTTAGCGACAGGGTTGAACACTGAAGCTTTCTTT
.	TRBV12-1	.	TRBJ2-7	CASSSAGLAGVSYEQYF	TGTGCCAGCAGCAGTGCGGGACTAGCGGGAGTGTCGTACGAGCAGTACTTC
.	TRBV20-1	.	TRBJ2-3	CSATTGNTQYF	TGCAGTGCTACCACGGGAAATACGCAGTATTTT
TRBD2	TRBV5-4	.	TRBJ2-2	CASSSGTSGRSNTGELFF	TGTGCCAGCAGCTCCGGGACTAGCGGGAGGTCTAACACCGGGGAGCTGTTTTTT
TRBD1	TRBV29-1	.	TRBJ2-2	CSATGVRRTGELFF	TGCAGCGCCACAGGGGTCCGGCGCACCGGGGAGCTGTTTTTT
TRBD2	TRBV3-1/TRBV3-2	.	TRBJ2-1	CASSPRGGLNEQFF	TGTGCCAGCAGCCCCCGGGGAGGGTTGAATGAGCAGTTCTTC
.	TRBV28	.	TRBJ2-3	CASSKLQGTDTQYF	TGTGCCAGCAGCAAACTTCAGGGAACAGATACGCAGTATTTT
.	TRBV27	.	TRBJ2-5	CASSLRSNQETQYF	TGTGCCAGCAGTTTACGCTCTAACCAAGAGACCCAGTACTTC
TRBD2	TRBV25-1	.	TRBJ2-1	CASSDPSGRASNEQFF	TGTGCCAGCAGTGATCCTAGCGGGAGGGCCTCCAATGAGCAGTTCTTC
.	TRBV5-4	.	TRBJ1-4	CASSLDGGAADFTNEKLFF	TGTGCCAGCAGCTTGGACGGAGGGGCGGCGGACTTCACTAATGAAAAACTGTTTTTT
TRBD2	TRBV28	.	TRBJ2-6	CASSSLFIRGGPPSRYSGANVLTF	TGTGCCAGCAGTTCCCTTTTCATACGGGGGGGTCCGCCTAGCCGTTACTCTGGGGCCAACGTCCTGACTTTC
.	TRBV11-3	.	TRBJ2-2	CASSFSAGELFF	TGTGCCAGCAGCTTTTCGGCCGGGGAGCTGTTTTTT
TRBD2	TRBV5-4	.	TRBJ2-3	CASSRTSDSIDTQYF	TGTGCCAGCAGCCGTACTAGCGACTCAATCGATACGCAGTATTTT
.	TRBV28	.	TRBJ1-4	CASSLWREKLFF	TGTGCCAGCAGTTTATGGCGGGAAAAACTGTTTTTT
.	TRBV5-1	.	TRBJ1-3	CASSSDSSGNTIYF	TGCGCCAGCAGTAGTGACAGCTCTGGAAACACCATATATTTT
TRBD2	TRBV30	.	TRBJ2-1	CAWRRIAGGPRYNEQFF	TGTGCCTGGAGGAGAATAGCGGGAGGGCCGCGGTACAATGAGCAGTTCTTC
.	TRBV5-1	.	TRBJ2-1	CASSFIGGNEQFF	TGCGCCAGCAGCTTCATAGGGGGAAATGAGCAGTTCTTC
TRBD1	TRBV5-8	.	TRBJ1-6	CASSLVTGDNSPLHF	TGTGCCAGCAGCTTGGTGACAGGGGATAATTCACCCCTCCACTTT
TRBD1	TRBV5-1	.	TRBJ1-4	CASRRTGGTNEKLFF	TGCGCCAGCAGGAGGACAGGGGGAACTAATGAAAAACTGTTTTTT
.	TRBV6-1	.	TRBJ1-5	CASSERGGTLGNQPQHF	TGTGCCAGCAGTGAAAGGGGAGGCACCCTGGGGAATCAGCCCCAGCATTTT
TRBD2	TRBV25-1	.	TRBJ2-1	CASSEVGGPSYNEQFF	TGTGCCAGCAGTGAGGTGGGAGGGCCCTCCTACAATGAGCAGTTCTTC
TRBD1	TRBV19	few	TRBJ2-5	CASSIGIQGARETQYF	TGTGCCAGTAGTATAGGAATACAGGGGGCGCGGGAGACCCAGTACTTC
.	TRBV7-3	.	TRBJ2-1	CASSLRGEDEQFF	TGTGCCAGCAGCTTAAGGGGGGAAGATGAGCAGTTCTTC
.	TRBV6-9	.	TRBJ1-5	CASQAAGPFSNQPQHF	TGTGCCAGCCAGGCTGCGGGGCCGTTCAGCAATCAGCCCCAGCATTTT
TRBD2	TRBV7-9	.	TRBJ2-7	CASSLVTSGKSYEQYF	TGTGCCAGCAGCTTAGTAACTAGCGGGAAGTCCTACGAGCAGTACTTC
.	TRBV5-6	.	TRBJ1-6	CASSLWGGSYNSPLHF	TGTGCCAGCAGCTTATGGGGAGGCTCCTATAATTCACCCCTCCACTTT
TRBD2	TRBV7-2	.	TRBJ2-1	CASSLSLGTSGRNEQFF	TGTGCCAGCAGCTTATCGCTCGGGACTAGCGGTAGGAATGAGCAGTTCTTC
.	TRBV28	once	TRBJ1-4	CATRDRLRKLFF	TGTGCCACCCGAGACAGGCTACGAAAACTGTTTTTT
TRBD2	TRBV4-2	.	TRBJ2-1	CASSQDNWQTSGHEQFF	TGTGCCAGCAGCCAAGATAACTGGCAGACTAGCGGGCATGAGCAGTTCTTC
TRBD2	TRBV7-9	.	TRBJ2-1	CASSLVRGGGNEQFF	TGTGCCAGCAGCTTAGTGCGGGGCGGGGGCAATGAGCAGTTCTTC
.	TRBV6-2/TRBV6-3	.	TRBJ2-1	CASSPFPGSYNEQFF	TGTGCCAGCAGCCCTTTCCCGGGCTCCTACAATGAGCAGTTCTTC
TRBD1	TRBV5-4	few	TRBJ1-5	CASSFRTGADSNQPQHF	TGTGCCAGCAGCTTCAGGACAGGGGCCGATAGCAATCAGCCCCAGCATTTT
.	TRBV5-1	.	TRBJ1-2	CASSLSLDSYRYTF	TGCGCCAGCAGCTTGTCTCTAGACAGCTATCGCTACACCTTC
TRBD2	TRBV28	.	TRBJ2-7	CASNPPEASGRPEQYF	TGTGCCAGCAACCCCCCCGAGGCTAGCGGGAGACCCGAGCAGTACTTC